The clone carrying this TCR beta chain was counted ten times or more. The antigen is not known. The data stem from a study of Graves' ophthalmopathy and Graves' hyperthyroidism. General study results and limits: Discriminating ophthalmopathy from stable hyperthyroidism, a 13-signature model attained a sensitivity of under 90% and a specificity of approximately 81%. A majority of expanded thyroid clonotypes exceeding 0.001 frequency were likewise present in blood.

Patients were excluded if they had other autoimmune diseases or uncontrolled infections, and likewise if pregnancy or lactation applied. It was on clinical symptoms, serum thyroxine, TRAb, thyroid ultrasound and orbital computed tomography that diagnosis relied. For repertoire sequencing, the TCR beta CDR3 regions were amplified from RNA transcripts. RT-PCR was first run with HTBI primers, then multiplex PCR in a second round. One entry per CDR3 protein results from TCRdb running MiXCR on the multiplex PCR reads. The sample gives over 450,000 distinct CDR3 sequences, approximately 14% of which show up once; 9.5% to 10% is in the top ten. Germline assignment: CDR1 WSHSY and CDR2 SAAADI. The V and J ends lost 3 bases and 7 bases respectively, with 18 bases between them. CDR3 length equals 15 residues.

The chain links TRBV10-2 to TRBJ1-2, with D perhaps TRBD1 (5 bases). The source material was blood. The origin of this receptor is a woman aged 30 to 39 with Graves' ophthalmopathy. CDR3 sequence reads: CASSEPGLKAGGYTF. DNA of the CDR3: TGCGCCAGCAGTGAACCGGGGCTGAAGGCCGGTGGCTACACCTTC.